This paragraph covers one T cell receptor (beta chain) sequence. Its specific antigen is unknown. No base qualities exist here, and no much larger clone lies one base off it. The data stem from a study of blood T cell repertoires in COVID-19 (TCRdb year 2020). Context from the whole study: Samples covering the acute and convalescent phases of COVID-19 were provided by collaborators in the United States, Italy and Spain. The material from the prospective study consisted of cDNA or gDNA derived from T cells, B-cell-depleted T cells, or PBMCs. Subjects who had been exposed to COVID-19, were actively infected with it, or had recovered from it provided the deeply sampled blood TCRbeta repertoires that made up the dataset. The repertoires were released in a freely available public database intended as a resource for research on the immune response to SARS-CoV-2. Samples came from the ongoing ImmuneRACE study (first 160 participants) plus 1,254 subjects from 6 global collaborators. Sample metadata almost always included a de-identified subject ID, COVID-19 status, age in years and sex. Where HLA class I and class II types were available, the types were taken from metadata supplied by the sample provider, not from assay-based typing. General study outcomes and caveats: Clinical and demographic metadata were provided uncurated, with the amount varying by source and participant.

V is trimmed back by 3 bases and J by 5 bases, and the junction contains 8 bases that no gene match accounts for. CDR1 and CDR2, per the germline V gene (reference sequence), are SEHNR and FQNEAQ. The CDR3 holds 16 amino acids from the cysteine to the phenylalanine. Only CDR3 DNA remains: 48 bases, in frame from the first base. Whole blood was collected in K2EDTA tubes by collaborating institutions according to the institutions' own protocols. For TCRbeta analysis, collaborators shipped samples in one of three forms: frozen whole blood, isolated PBMCs, or DNA extracted from either of those sample types. The immunoSEQ Assay, a bias-controlled multiplex PCR, was used to amplify TCRbeta CDR3 regions from genomic DNA. Per the authors' processing: Within the assay, amplification of reference gene primers was used to estimate how many nucleated cells each sample contained. To quantify the absolute abundance of each unique TCRbeta CDR3 rearrangement, sequence reads were collapsed and filtered. Productive Simpson clonality was computed per sample as the square root of Simpson's diversity index over productive rearrangements. TCRdb re-hosts the immuneACCESS table, in-frame sequences only. Its copies lack some clones; in the studies checked, an unresolved V gene accounts for under half of them, and the cause for the rest is not known. The V and J calls and clone size are taken from that table; D and trimming were inferred from the DNA. This sample holds under 85,000 clones; around 88% were observed only once. The ten largest make up approximately 13% of the sample.

This clonotype originated in a man between 70 and 80 years old with active or convalescent COVID-19. The V and J genes are TRBV7-9 and TRBJ2-3; the junction holds 10 bases that match TRBD2. Material: peripheral blood. DNA sequence: TGTGCCAGCAGCTTCCTAGCGGGAGCCGCGCGAGATACGCAGTATTTT. This yields the protein CASSFLAGAARDTQYF.